Sequencing of this T cell receptor beta chain was carried out in a study of CD8 T cells in ankylosing spondylitis. Study-wide findings and caveats: Matched ankylosing spondylitis synovial fluid reportedly showed significant enrichment of disease-linked clones. Eight highly homologous variants formed a TCR beta motif that appeared characteristic of ankylosing spondylitis blood.

The germline CDR1 and CDR2 sequences are SEHNR and FQNEAQ (reference sequence). The CDR3 totals 12 residues. V gave up 2 bases and J gave up 5 bases, with 4 bases separating them. In TCRdb, the 5' RACE reads were re-called with MiXCR into one record per CDR3 protein. This table holds about 96,000 distinct CDR3 sequences, about 9.1% found once. This clonotype was observed at least ten times. Antigen specificity is unknown. This TCR was recovered from a male donor with ankylosing spondylitis or in good health (not recorded which). Material: blood, either unsorted or a sorted T cell fraction (not recorded which). The chain carries TRBV7-9 and TRBJ1-5, with D unresolved. The chain's CDR3 is CASSLRDQPQHF. CDR3 DNA sequence: TGTGCCAGCAGCTTACGAGATCAGCCCCAGCATTTT.